This T cell receptor (beta chain) emerged from a study of OX40 agonist ivuxolimab in advanced cancers. Study-level findings and limits: Not determined was the antigen specificity of the expanded peripheral T cells. Among the lowest peripheral clonal expansion occurred in 0.1-3.0 mg/kg partial responders.

Concerning this clone: Its antigen is still unknown.

CDR1 is WNHNN, CDR2 SYGVQD, per germline (reference sequence). The CDR3 covers 13 residues. The V gene lost 5 bases and the J gene lost 2 bases, with 9 bases spanning the gap. The repertoire was sequenced with immunoSEQ multiplex PCR; TCRdb's copy has only in-frame clones and lacks some. The data show 50,000 to 55,000 clones, 87% seen once. The sequence came from an adult with an advanced solid tumor such as melanoma, head and neck, liver or kidney cancer. The sample in question was CD4+ or CD8+ T cells sorted from blood, obtained in a trial of the OX40 agonist ivuxolimab. The J gene is TRBJ2-5, the V gene TRBV10-1; D possibly corresponds to TRBD2 (5 bases). The CDR3 spells CASSFGLQETQYF. CDR3 coding DNA: TGCGCCAGCAGTTTCGGACTTCAAGAGACCCAGTACTTC.